This T cell receptor beta chain was sequenced for a study of TIL therapy for anti-PD-1-resistant metastatic lung cancer. About the research overall: Tumors carried a median roughly 1.6 non-synonymous mutations per megabase. Broader study findings: Treatment-naive, never-smoker and oncogene-addicted patients were overrepresented in this highly selected cohort.

The CDR3 loop spans 21 amino acids. CDR1 is SGDLS, CDR2 YYNGEE, per germline. The V end lost 1 base, the J end lost 1 base, and 29 bases lay between the germline ends. Sequencing used immunoSEQ v3. Survey-level samples got 2 million to 2.5 million read pairs; deep-level samples got roughly 5-6.5 million. TCRdb's copy holds only in-frame clones and misses some; the assay was immunoSEQ multiplex PCR. The data contain roughly 20,000 clones, almost 80% of them singletons. This sample's time point: pre-treatment sample, taken before nivolumab and TIL therapy. Enrollment ran from October 2017 to January 2020. Worth noting for this clone: Antigen unknown.

The chain recombines TRBV9 with TRBJ1-1, with a weak D call TRBD1 (5 bases). Sequenced here: blood, sampled at baseline. This clonotype was sampled from a person between 25 and 79 years old with non-small cell lung cancer. The CDR3 sequence: CASSVWGLAGKKHGPNTEAFF. For the CDR3, the DNA is TGTGCCAGCAGCGTATGGGGGTTGGCAGGTAAAAAACACGGCCCGAACACTGAAGCTTTCTTT.